The 20 T cell receptor beta chains in this list originate from one sample, sequenced in a study of CD8 T cells in Susac syndrome. Reverse transcription of roughly 0.45 to 1 ug RNA used random hexamers. TCRdb recomputed calls from the immunoSEQ multiplex PCR reads with MiXCR, one row per CDR3 protein. The data contain about 140,000 distinct CDR3 sequences, roughly 94% of them seen just once; the ten biggest clones take up about 0.15%. Sequencing was done on a sample of CD4+ T cells from PBMCs. The receptors come from a human donor with Susac syndrome.

The chain uses TRBV29-1 and TRBJ1-2; weak D call: TRBD1 (6 bases). The CDR3 is 12 amino acids. V dropped 4 bases and J dropped 5 bases, with 11 bases sitting between them. Germline lookup yields CDR1 SQVTM and CDR2 ANQGSEA. CDR3 DNA: TGCAGCGTTGGGACAGTAAGTTATGGCTACACCTTC. Its translation is CSVGTVSYGYTF.

This clonotype is a singleton in its sample. This chain connects TRBV20-1 to TRBJ2-5; possibly TRBD1 for D (6 bases). Germline lookup yields CDR1 DFQATT and CDR2 SNEGSKA (reference sequence). The V end lost 6 bases, the J end lost 1 base, and 9 bases lay between the germline ends. The CDR3 runs 12 residues. The CDR3 region has the DNA TGCAGTGCCGACAGGATCCAAGAGACCCAGTACTTC. Translation: CSADRIQETQYF.

This clonotype was detected once. The gene calls are TRBV11-2 and TRBJ2-5; 14 bases fit TRBD2. The CDR3 spans 16 residues. Germline CDR1 is SGHAT and CDR2 is FQNNGV. The ends lost 6 bases at V and 2 bases at J; junction bases unmatched: 5. The DNA for the CDR3 is TGTGCCAGCAGAGGGACTAGCGGGAGCAGACAAGAGACCCAGTACTTC. It specifies CASRGTSGSRQETQYF.

The chain uses TRBV5-1 and TRBJ1-2; no reliable D call. V dropped 0 bases and J dropped 1 base, with 4 bases sitting between them. CDR1 is SGHRS, CDR2 YFSETQ, per germline. CDR3 length: 13 amino acids. For the CDR3, the DNA is TGCGCCAGCAGCTTGGACAATAACTATGGCTACACCTTC. Amino acid sequence: CASSLDNNYGYTF. Filled out from reference TRBV5-1 and TRBJ1-2, the complete variable domain reads KAGVTQTPRYLIKTRGQQVTLSCSPISGHRSVSWYQQTPGQGLQFLFEYFSETQRNKGNFPGRFSGRQFSNSRSEMNVSTLELGDSALYLCASSLDNNYGYTFGSGTRLTVV.

The gene calls are TRBV20-1 and TRBJ2-5; 9 bases match TRBD2. V lost 3 bases, J lost 5 bases, and 16 bases stayed unmatched. Germline CDR1 reads DFQATT; CDR2 reads SNEGSKA (reference sequence). There are 17 residues in the CDR3. This CDR3 is CSARTRLWREGRETQYF. The CDR3 nucleotides read TGCAGTGCTAGGACCCGTCTTTGGCGGGAGGGCCGTGAGACCCAGTACTTC.

The chain is built from TRBV20-1 and TRBJ2-5, with 7 nucleotides matching TRBD1. This CDR3 contains 13 residues. Germline loops: CDR1 DFQATT, CDR2 SNEGSKA (reference sequence). CDR3 sequence (DNA): TGCAGCGGGGCACGACAGGGTGGAGAGACCCAGTACTTC. Protein sequence: CSGARQGGETQYF.

V and J are TRBV20-1 and TRBJ2-1; 9 bases map to TRBD2. The CDR3 has 13 residues. With 3 bases clipped from V and 8 bases from J, the junction kept 5 bases outside the gene matches. Germline loops: CDR1 DFQATT, CDR2 SNEGSKA (reference sequence). The CDR3 nucleotides read TGCAGTGCTAGCGGCGGGAGGGGCGATGAGCAGTTCTTC. Encoded protein: CSASGGRGDEQFF.

The chain employs TRBV5-4 and TRBJ2-5; D is uncertain. CDR3 size: 14 residues. Germline lookup yields CDR1 SGHNT and CDR2 YYREEE (reference sequence). The V end was cut by 4 bases, the J end by 0 bases, with 10 bases between. In DNA form, the CDR3 reads TGTGCCAGCAGCAGTAGTGGGTACCAAGAGACCCAGTACTTC. Residues: CASSSSGYQETQYF.

This clonotype appeared a few times. The chain carries TRBV18 and TRBJ2-2, with D unclear. The V end lost 1 base, the J end lost 5 bases, and 11 bases lay between the germline ends. CDR3 length: 15 residues. The V gene's germline CDR1 is KGHSH and CDR2 LQKENI. CDR3 sequence: CASSPLRAGTGELFF. In DNA, the CDR3 is TGTGCCAGCTCACCACTCCGGGCCGGAACCGGGGAGCTGTTTTTT.

The chain recombines TRBV30 with TRBJ1-1; D gene ambiguous. The CDR3 spans 13 residues. The V end was cut by 0 bases, the J end by 4 bases, with 9 bases between. CDR1 and CDR2 from the germline V gene are GTSNPN and SVGIG (reference sequence). The CDR3 protein is CAWSVDPGTEAFF. The CDR3 DNA is TGTGCCTGGAGTGTAGATCCGGGCACTGAAGCTTTCTTT.

The chain couples TRBV5-1 to TRBJ1-5; no definite D call. The CDR3 is 14 residues long. Trimming pared 4 bases from V and 5 bases from J, leaving 13 bases between. Germline CDR1 is SGHRS and CDR2 is YFSETQ. CDR3 residues: CASSLTGLDQPQHF. CDR3 nucleotides: TGCGCCAGCAGCCTAACTGGGCTGGATCAGCCCCAGCATTTT.

The chain has TRBV10-2 and TRBJ2-1, with 11 nucleotides matching TRBD2. The CDR3 has 16 residues. Losses at the gene ends were 4 bases for V and 6 bases for J; bases not matched to a gene: 8. In germline, CDR1 is WSHSY, CDR2 SAAADI. As DNA, the CDR3 is TGCGCCAGCAGTGTTAGCGGGGGGGCAGGGGGCAATGAGCAGTTCTTC. Translated: CASSVSGGAGGNEQFF.

This clonotype was observed once. The J gene is TRBJ1-2, the V gene TRBV24-1; weak D call: TRBD1 (5 bases). The CDR3 has 13 residues. Germline V gene lookup returns CDR1 KGHDR and CDR2 SFDVKD. V was pared by 5 bases and J by 3 bases, with 9 bases between. CDR3 amino acids: CATSGSRDYGYTF. The DNA for the CDR3 is TGTGCCACCAGTGGTTCCAGGGACTATGGCTACACCTTC.

The rearrangement joins TRBV6-2 or TRBV6-3 to TRBJ2-2; 10 nucleotides align to TRBD1. Germline V CDR1 and CDR2: MNHEY, SVGEGT. The CDR3 has 16 residues. V lost 2 bases and J lost 3; bases outside the gene matches: 3. The CDR3, as DNA: TGTGCCAGCAGTTACGGGACAGGGGCCTACACCGGGGAGCTGTTTTTT. This sequence encodes CASSYGTGAYTGELFF.

V and J are TRBV18 and TRBJ2-7; D gene ambiguous. This CDR3 contains 14 residues. The germline V gene has CDR1 KGHSH and CDR2 LQKENI. V lost 5 bases, J lost 8 bases, and 19 bases lay in between. The CDR3 sequence is CASSTGPNPTKQYF. Here the CDR3 DNA reads TGTGCCAGCTCAACCGGACCGAACCCTACGAAGCAGTACTTC. The whole variable domain, filled in from reference TRBV18 and TRBJ2-7, reads NAGVMQNPRHLVRRRGQEARLRCSPMKGHSHVYWYRQLPEEGLKFMVYLQKENIIDESGMPKERFSAEFPKEGPSILRIQQVVRGDSAAYFCASSTGPNPTKQYFGPGTRLTVT.

The chain has TRBV18 and TRBJ2-7, with 10 bases aligning to TRBD2. With 2 bases clipped from V and 7 bases from J, the junction kept 8 bases outside the gene matches. This CDR3 region has 15 residues. The germline CDR1 and CDR2 sequences are KGHSH and LQKENI. The CDR3 DNA is TGTGCCAGCTCACCATCTCCGGGACTAGCGCGGGAGCAGTACTTC. Translation: CASSPSPGLAREQYF.

The rearrangement uses TRBV18 and TRBJ2-7; a possible D gene is TRBD2 (6 bases). Germline V CDR1 and CDR2: KGHSH, LQKENI. V was clipped by 3 bases and J by 6 bases, with 15 bases between them. The CDR3 covers 14 residues. The CDR3 DNA is TGTGCCAGCTCACCGCTTGGGAGGACCACCGAGCAGTACTTC. It translates to CASSPLGRTTEQYF.

The chain couples TRBV20-1 to TRBJ2-1; D possibly uses TRBD1 or TRBD2 (5 bases each). V was pared by 6 bases and J by 15 bases, with 18 bases between. Per germline, CDR1 DFQATT and CDR2 SNEGSKA (reference sequence). The CDR3 is made up of 11 amino acids. CDR3 coding DNA: TGCAGTGCCGGGGCTCCGGACGGCTCGTTCTTC. It codes for CSAGAPDGSFF.

Note on this clonotype: Here the CDR3 omits its conserved ending phenylalanine or tryptophan, so a read error is the likely source. The rearrangement uses TRBV15 and TRBJ1-2; possibly TRBD1 for D (5 bases). Germline V CDR1 and CDR2: LNHNV, YYDKDF (reference sequence). V shed 7 bases and J shed 2 bases, with 11 bases lying between them. The CDR3 is 13 amino acids. CDR3 nucleotides: TGTGCCACCACCCGGGGACTCAACTATGGCTACACCTCC. Residues: CATTRGLNYGYTS.

The chain recombines TRBV2 with TRBJ2-3; D is ambiguous. The CDR3 consists of 12 residues. V gave up 4 bases and J gave up 2 bases, with 4 bases separating them. Germline V gene data show CDR1 as SNHLY and CDR2 as FYNNEI. The CDR3 DNA reads TGTGCCAGCAGTGGGGACACAGATACGCAGTATTTT. Translated: CASSGDTDTQYF.